One sample yielded the 5 T cell receptor beta chains listed below, sequenced in a study of T cells in Graves' hyperthyroidism and ophthalmopathy. It was RNA transcripts that yielded the amplified TCR beta CDR3 regions. The primer set for the first-round RT-PCR of the TCR CDR3 was HTBI. MiXCR was run by TCRdb on the multiplex PCR reads, yielding one entry per CDR3 protein. This sample has hundreds of thousands of distinct CDR3 sequences, with about 15% found just once. Sequences were obtained from blood. The source is a young woman with Graves' hyperthyroidism.

This clonotype has a count of ten or more. J is TRBJ2-1 and V is TRBV7-2; unclear D gene. The CDR3 is 16 amino acids. CDR1 SGHTA and CDR2 FQGNSA come from the germline V gene. V dropped 0 bases and J dropped 4 bases, with 13 bases sitting between them. The CDR3 DNA is TGTGCCAGCAGCTTAGCTGGGCGGCTTAGTTACAATGAGCAGTTCTTC. This gives the protein CASSLAGRLSYNEQFF.

This clonotype was detected only a few times. The chain recombines TRBV5-1 with TRBJ2-1; D not certain. Germline lookup yields CDR1 SGHRS and CDR2 YFSETQ. This CDR3 is 14 amino acids long. V was shortened by 0 bases and J by 6 bases, with 10 bases between the two germline ends. The CDR3 protein is CASSLEGSSNEQFF. In nucleotides, the CDR3 is TGCGCCAGCAGCTTGGAGGGCAGCTCCAATGAGCAGTTCTTC.

Remarks on this clonotype: A much more abundant neighbour one base away suggests this may be a read error. The rearrangement joins TRBV11-2 to TRBJ2-1; weak D call: TRBD2 (6 bases). This CDR3 region has 15 residues. Germline loops: CDR1 SGHAT, CDR2 FQNNGV. The CDR3 nucleotides are TGTGCCAGCAGCCAAGGGACTTCTTCCTACAATGAGCAGCTCTTC. Encoded protein: CASSQGTSSYNEQLF.

Ten or more counts support this clonotype. The rearrangement joins TRBV18 to TRBJ2-4; 8 nucleotides align to TRBD2. With V trimmed by 1 base and J by 11 bases, 4 bases remained unmatched. CDR3 length: 13 residues. Looked up from germline, CDR1 is KGHSH and CDR2 is LQKENI. The CDR3, as DNA: TGTGCCAGCTCACCACTCGAGCGGGAGTTTCAGTACTTC. Amino acids: CASSPLEREFQYF.

The chain uses TRBV19 and TRBJ1-5; D not resolved. Looked up from germline, CDR1 is LNHDA and CDR2 is SQIVND (reference sequence). This CDR3 has 15 residues. The V gene lost 5 bases and the J gene lost 6 bases, with 17 bases spanning the gap. The CDR3 DNA reads TGTGCCAGTAGTCCGGTCGTTGGGGTATCTCAGCCCCAGCATTTT. It codes for CASSPVVGVSQPQHF.